This T cell receptor beta chain derives from a study of blood T cells in healthy people across ages. Notes on the study in general: Unknown donor CMV status possibly confounded expanded clonotype changes.

Each individual donor underwent a draw of ten milliliters of peripheral blood. This clonotype has a handful of counts. The antigen is not known. Together with a sample-barcoded 5' primer, a J-beta primer mix was included in a second PCR lasting about 7 to 12 cycles. TCRdb re-called the 5' RACE reads through MiXCR, storing one row per CDR3 protein. The data show roughly 1,300,000 distinct CDR3 sequences, with 59% seen just once and 6.5% to 8% held by the top ten. Per germline, CDR1 MNHEY and CDR2 SMNVEV (reference sequence). This CDR3 comprises 13 residues. V lost 7 bases, J lost 1 base, and 8 bases lay in between.

The sequence was collected from a man aged 18-30 years in good health. The chain has TRBV27 and TRBJ2-1; D not certain. The specimen was blood. As DNA, the CDR3 is TGTGCCAGCACGGACGGTTCCTACAATGAGCAGTTCTTC. It translates to CASTDGSYNEQFF.